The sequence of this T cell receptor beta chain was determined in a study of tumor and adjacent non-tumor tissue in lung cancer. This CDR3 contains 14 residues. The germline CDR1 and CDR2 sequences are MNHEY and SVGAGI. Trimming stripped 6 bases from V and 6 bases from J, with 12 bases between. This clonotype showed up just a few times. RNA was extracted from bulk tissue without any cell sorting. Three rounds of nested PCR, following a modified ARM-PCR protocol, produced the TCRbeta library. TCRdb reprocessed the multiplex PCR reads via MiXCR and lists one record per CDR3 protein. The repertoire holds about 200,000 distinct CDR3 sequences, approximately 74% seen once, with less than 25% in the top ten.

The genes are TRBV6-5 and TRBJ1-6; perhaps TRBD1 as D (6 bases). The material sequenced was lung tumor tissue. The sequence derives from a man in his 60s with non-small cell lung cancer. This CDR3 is CASSLDRLNSPLHF. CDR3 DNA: TGTGCCAGCAGCCTTGACAGGCTTAATTCACCCCTCCACTTT.